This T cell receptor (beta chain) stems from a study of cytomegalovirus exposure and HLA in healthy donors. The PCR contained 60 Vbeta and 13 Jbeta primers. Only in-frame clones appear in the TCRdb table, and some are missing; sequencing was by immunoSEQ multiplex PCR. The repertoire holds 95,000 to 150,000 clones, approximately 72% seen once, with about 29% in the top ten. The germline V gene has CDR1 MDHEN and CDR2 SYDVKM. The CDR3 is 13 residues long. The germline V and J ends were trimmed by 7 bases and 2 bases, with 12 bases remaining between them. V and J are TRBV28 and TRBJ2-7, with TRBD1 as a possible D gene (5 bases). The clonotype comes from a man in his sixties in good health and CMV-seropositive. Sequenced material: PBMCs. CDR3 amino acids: CASTQPGTYEQYF. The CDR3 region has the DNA TGTGCCAGCACACAACCAGGGACCTACGAGCAGTACTTC.